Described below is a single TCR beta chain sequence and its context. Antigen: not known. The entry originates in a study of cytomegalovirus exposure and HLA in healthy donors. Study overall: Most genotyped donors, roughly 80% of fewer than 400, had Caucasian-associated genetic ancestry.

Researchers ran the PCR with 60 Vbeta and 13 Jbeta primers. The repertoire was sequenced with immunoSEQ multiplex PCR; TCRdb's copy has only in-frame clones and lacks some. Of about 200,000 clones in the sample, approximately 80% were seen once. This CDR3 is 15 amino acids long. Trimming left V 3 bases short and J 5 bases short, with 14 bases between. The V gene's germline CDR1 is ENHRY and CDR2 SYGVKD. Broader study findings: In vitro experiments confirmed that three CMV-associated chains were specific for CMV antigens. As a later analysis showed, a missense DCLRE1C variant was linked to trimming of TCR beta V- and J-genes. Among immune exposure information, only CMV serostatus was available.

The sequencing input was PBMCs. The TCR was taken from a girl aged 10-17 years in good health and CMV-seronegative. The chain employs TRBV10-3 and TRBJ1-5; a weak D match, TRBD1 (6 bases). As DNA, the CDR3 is TGTGCCATCAGTGATAGGGACAAGGAGGATCAGCCCCAGCATTTT. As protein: CAISDRDKEDQPQHF.